Listed here is a single T cell receptor beta chain. Trimming pared 3 bases from V and 14 bases from J, leaving 14 bases between. CDR1 is SGHAT, CDR2 FQNNGV, per germline. This CDR3 has 13 residues. The data originate from a study of blood T cell repertoires in COVID-19. Libraries were prepared by immunoSEQ multiplex PCR; TCRdb keeps only in-frame clonotypes and omits some of them. Among roughly 250,000 clones listed, about nine tenths were seen once. This TCR came from a woman aged 30 to 39 with acute COVID-19. What was sequenced was PBMCs or T cells enriched from blood (not recorded which). The chain has TRBV11-2 and TRBJ1-6; a weak D match, TRBD1 (6 bases). The DNA of the CDR3 is TGTGCCAGCAGCTTCGAGAGGACAGCAGCCCTCCACTTT. Translating gives CASSFERTAALHF.